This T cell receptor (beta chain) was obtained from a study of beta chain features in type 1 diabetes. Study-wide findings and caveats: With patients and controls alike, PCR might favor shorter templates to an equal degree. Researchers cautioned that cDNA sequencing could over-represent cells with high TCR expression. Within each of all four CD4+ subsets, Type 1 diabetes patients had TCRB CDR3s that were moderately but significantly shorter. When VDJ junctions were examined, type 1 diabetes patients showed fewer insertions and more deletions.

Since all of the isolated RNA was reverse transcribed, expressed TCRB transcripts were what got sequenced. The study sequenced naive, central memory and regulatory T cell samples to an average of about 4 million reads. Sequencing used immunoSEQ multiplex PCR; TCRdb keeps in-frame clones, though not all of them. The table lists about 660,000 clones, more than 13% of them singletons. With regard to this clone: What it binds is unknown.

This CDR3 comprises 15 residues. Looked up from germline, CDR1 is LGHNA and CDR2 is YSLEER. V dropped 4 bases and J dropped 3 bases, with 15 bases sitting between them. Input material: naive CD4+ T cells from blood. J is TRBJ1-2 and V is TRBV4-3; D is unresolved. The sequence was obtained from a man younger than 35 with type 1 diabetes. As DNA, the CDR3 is TGCGCCAGCAGCCCCACTAACAATTTCGACTATGGCTACACCTTC. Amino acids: CASSPTNNFDYGYTF.